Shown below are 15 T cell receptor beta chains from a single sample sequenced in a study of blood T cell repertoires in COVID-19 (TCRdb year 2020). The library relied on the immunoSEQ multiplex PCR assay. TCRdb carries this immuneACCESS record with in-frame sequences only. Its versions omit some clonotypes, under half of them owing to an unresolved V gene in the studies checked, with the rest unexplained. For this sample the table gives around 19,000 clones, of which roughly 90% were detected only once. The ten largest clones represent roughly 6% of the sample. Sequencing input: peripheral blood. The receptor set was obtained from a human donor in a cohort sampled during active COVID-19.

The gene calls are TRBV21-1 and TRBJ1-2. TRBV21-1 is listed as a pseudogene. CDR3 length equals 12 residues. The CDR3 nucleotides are TGTGCCAGCACCCCCGCCCCTCCTAACTACACCTTC. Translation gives CASTPAPPNYTF.

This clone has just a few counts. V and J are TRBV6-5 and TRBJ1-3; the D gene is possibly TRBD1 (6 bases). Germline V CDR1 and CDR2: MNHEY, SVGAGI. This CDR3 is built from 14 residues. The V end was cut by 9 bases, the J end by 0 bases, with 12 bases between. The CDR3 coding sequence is TGTGCCAGTGCGACGGGACACTCTGGAAACACCATATATTTT. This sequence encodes CASATGHSGNTIYF.

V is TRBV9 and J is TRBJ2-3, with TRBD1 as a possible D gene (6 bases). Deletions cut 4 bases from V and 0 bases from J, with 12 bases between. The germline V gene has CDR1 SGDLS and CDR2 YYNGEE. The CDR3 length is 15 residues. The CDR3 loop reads CASSPGTTSTDTQYF. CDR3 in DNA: TGTGCCAGCAGCCCAGGGACAACTAGCACAGATACGCAGTATTTT.

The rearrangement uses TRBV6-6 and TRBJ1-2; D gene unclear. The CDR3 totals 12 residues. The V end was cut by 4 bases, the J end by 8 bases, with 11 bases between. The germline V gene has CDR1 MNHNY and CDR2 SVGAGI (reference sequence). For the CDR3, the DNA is TGTGCCAGCAGTTTAAGGGAGAAGGGCTACACCTTC. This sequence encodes CASSLREKGYTF.

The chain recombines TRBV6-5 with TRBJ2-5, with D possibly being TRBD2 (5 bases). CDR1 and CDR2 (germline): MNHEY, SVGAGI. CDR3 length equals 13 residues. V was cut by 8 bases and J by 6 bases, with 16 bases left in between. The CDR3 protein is CASADRGWQTQYF. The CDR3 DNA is TGTGCCAGCGCCGACCGGGGATGGCAGACCCAGTACTTC.

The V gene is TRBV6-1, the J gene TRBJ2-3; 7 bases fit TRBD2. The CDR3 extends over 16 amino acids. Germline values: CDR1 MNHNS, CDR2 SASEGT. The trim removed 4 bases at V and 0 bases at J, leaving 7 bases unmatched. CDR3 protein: CASSAYDSGSTDTQYF. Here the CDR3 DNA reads TGTGCCAGCAGTGCATATGATAGCGGGAGCACAGATACGCAGTATTTT.

The DNA for the CDR3 is TGTGCCAGCAGGCGCAGGGGGCGCCAGGACACTGAAGCTTTCTTT. Encoded protein: CASRRRGRQDTEAFF. The V call is TRBV6-6, the J call TRBJ1-1; 8 positions agree with TRBD1. The CDR3 loop spans 15 amino acids. Germline V gene data show CDR1 as MNHNY and CDR2 as SVGAGI (reference sequence). V gave up 6 bases and J gave up 3 bases; unmatched junction bases: 9.

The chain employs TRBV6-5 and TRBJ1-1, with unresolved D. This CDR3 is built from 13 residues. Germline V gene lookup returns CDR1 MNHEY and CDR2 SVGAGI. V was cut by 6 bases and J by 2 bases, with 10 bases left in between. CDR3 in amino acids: CASRTGFNTEAFF. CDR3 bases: TGTGCCAGCAGAACGGGGTTTAACACTGAAGCTTTCTTT.

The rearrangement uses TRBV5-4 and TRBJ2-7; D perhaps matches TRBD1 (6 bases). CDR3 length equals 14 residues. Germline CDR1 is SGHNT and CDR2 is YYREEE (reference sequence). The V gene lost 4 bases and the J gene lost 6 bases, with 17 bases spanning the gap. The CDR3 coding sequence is TGTGCCAGCAGCCAGGACAGCCGCCCAAGCGAGCAGTACTTC. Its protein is CASSQDSRPSEQYF.

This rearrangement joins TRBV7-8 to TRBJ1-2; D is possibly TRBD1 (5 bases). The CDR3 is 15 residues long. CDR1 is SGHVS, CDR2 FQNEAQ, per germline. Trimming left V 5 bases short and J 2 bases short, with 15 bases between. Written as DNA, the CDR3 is TGTGCCAGCAGCCCTGAGGTTTCAGGGAACTATGGCTACACCTTC. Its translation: CASSPEVSGNYGYTF.

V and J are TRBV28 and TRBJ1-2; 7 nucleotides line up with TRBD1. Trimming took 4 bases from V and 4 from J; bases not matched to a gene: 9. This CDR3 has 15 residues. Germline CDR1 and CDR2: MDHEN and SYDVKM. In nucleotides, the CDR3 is TGTGCCAGCAGTTGGAGGGGGACAGCTTCCTATGGCTACACCTTC. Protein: CASSWRGTASYGYTF.

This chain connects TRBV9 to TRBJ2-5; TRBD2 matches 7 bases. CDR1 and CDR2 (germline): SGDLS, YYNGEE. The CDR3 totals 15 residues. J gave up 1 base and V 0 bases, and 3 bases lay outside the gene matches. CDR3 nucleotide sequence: TGTGCCAGCAGCGTAGCTGGGACTACCCAAGAGACCCAGTACTTC. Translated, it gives CASSVAGTTQETQYF.

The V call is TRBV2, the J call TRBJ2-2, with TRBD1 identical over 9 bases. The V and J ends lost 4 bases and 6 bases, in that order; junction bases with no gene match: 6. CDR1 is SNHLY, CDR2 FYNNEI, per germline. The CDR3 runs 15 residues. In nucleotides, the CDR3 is TGTGCCAGCAGTGCCTGGGGACAGGGACCCGGGGAGCTGTTTTTT. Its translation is CASSAWGQGPGELFF.

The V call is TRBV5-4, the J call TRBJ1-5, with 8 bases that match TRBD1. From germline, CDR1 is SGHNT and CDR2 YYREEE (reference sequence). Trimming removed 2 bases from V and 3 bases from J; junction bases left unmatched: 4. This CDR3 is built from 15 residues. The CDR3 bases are TGTGCCAGCAGCTTAGGGACAGGTGTCAATCAGCCCCAGCATTTT. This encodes CASSLGTGVNQPQHF.

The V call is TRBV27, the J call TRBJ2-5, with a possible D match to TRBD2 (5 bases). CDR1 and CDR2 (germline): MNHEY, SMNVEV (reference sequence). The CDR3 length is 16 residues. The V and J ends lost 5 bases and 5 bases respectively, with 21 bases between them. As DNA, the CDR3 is TGTGCCAGCAGTCCGTCCCTAAAATCGGGAAGGGAGACCCAGTACTTC. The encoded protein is CASSPSLKSGRETQYF.